Shown below are 21 T cell receptor beta chains from a single sample sequenced in a study of cytomegalovirus exposure and HLA in healthy donors. Vbeta (60) and Jbeta (13) primers were used in the PCR. The assay was immunoSEQ multiplex PCR, and TCRdb's table has in-frame clones only and misses some. This sample contains some 51,000 clones. Material for sequencing was PBMCs. All receptors derive from a man aged 40-50 years in good health and CMV-seropositive.

This rearrangement joins TRBV5-5 to TRBJ1-1; D gene uncertain. The CDR3 is made up of 12 amino acids. V gave up 2 bases and J gave up 7 bases, with 9 bases separating them. The germline V gene encodes CDR1 SGHKS and CDR2 YYEKEE (reference sequence). CDR3 bases: TGTGCCAGCAGCTTTACGGGAAATGAAGCTTTCTTT. It specifies CASSFTGNEAFF.

V and J are TRBV7-3 and TRBJ2-7; D remains unclear. The CDR3 has 12 residues. V was pared by 2 bases and J by 8 bases, with 10 bases between. Germline lookup yields CDR1 SGHTA and CDR2 FQGTGA. This CDR3 is CASSLGTEKQYF. The CDR3 DNA follows: TGTGCCAGCAGCTTAGGCACCGAAAAGCAGTACTTC.

J is TRBJ1-2 and V is TRBV28; D uncertain. There are 14 residues in the CDR3. V was clipped by 3 bases and J by 0 bases, with 8 bases between them. Per the germline V gene, CDR1 is MDHEN and CDR2 is SYDVKM. The CDR3 DNA is TGTGCCAGCAGTTTCTACCACCCTAACTATGGCTACACCTTC. It is translated as CASSFYHPNYGYTF.

This rearrangement joins TRBV18 to TRBJ2-3; D might be TRBD2 (5 bases). The CDR3 has 12 residues. Trimming removed 6 bases from V and 6 bases from J, with 10 bases in between. The V gene's germline CDR1 is KGHSH and CDR2 LQKENI. The CDR3: CASSRTPDTQYF. The DNA of the CDR3 is TGTGCCAGCTCCCGGACTCCGGATACGCAGTATTTT. The complete variable domain, with remaining parts taken from reference TRBV18 and TRBJ2-3, reads NAGVMQNPRHLVRRRGQEARLRCSPMKGHSHVYWYRQLPEEGLKFMVYLQKENIIDESGMPKERFSAEFPKEGPSILRIQQVVRGDSAAYFCASSRTPDTQYFGPGTRLTVL.

The J gene is TRBJ2-3, the V gene TRBV7-6, with D unresolved. The CDR3 covers 13 residues. V was cut by 0 bases and J by 11 bases, with 12 bases left in between. From germline, CDR1 is SGHVS and CDR2 FNYEAQ. CDR3 DNA sequence: TGTGCCAGCAGCTTAGCCCAGAGCAGGCGGCAGTATTTT. This translates into CASSLAQSRRQYF.

J is TRBJ2-1 and V is TRBV9, with 8 bases matching TRBD2. This CDR3 has 15 amino acids. The junction had 9 bases not matched to a gene; V was cut back by 5 bases and J by 5 bases. The germline V gene encodes CDR1 SGDLS and CDR2 YYNGEE. CDR3 sequence: CASSLAGGVHNEQFF. The CDR3 region has the DNA TGTGCCAGCAGTCTGGCGGGAGGTGTTCACAATGAGCAGTTCTTC.

The gene calls are TRBV2 and TRBJ1-5, with D possibly matching TRBD1 (5 bases). Between the trimmed V and J ends, which lost 2 bases and 2 bases, there was a span of 16 bases. The CDR3 runs 17 residues. Per germline, CDR1 SNHLY and CDR2 FYNNEI. The CDR3 DNA follows: TGTGCCAGCAGTGAAATCAGGGAATATCTAGGCAATCAGCCCCAGCATTTT. Amino acids: CASSEIREYLGNQPQHF.

This rearrangement joins TRBV4-1 to TRBJ2-5; 12 nucleotides agree with TRBD2. The CDR3 covers 15 residues. The junction had 5 bases not matched to a gene; V was cut back by 7 bases and J by 2 bases. Germline CDR1 and CDR2: MGHRA and YSYEKL. The DNA for the CDR3 is TGCGCCAGCAACGTAGGGACTAGCGGGCAAGAGACCCAGTACTTC. It encodes CASNVGTSGQETQYF.

The rearrangement uses TRBV14 and TRBJ1-1, with D possibly matching TRBD1 (6 bases). Between the trimmed V and J ends, which lost 1 base and 7 bases, there was a span of 13 bases. The CDR3 consists of 14 residues. CDR1 is SGHDN, CDR2 FVKESK, per germline. CDR3 loop: CASSQASGVGEAFF. The CDR3 DNA sequence: TGTGCCAGCAGCCAAGCGTCAGGGGTGGGTGAAGCTTTCTTT.

V gene TRBV11-2 combines with J gene TRBJ2-7; 7 positions match TRBD1. Looked up from germline, CDR1 is SGHAT and CDR2 is FQNNGV. The V gene end was trimmed by 1 base and the J gene end by 5 bases; junction bases not matched to a gene: 5. This CDR3 is 14 amino acids long. The CDR3: CASSLVQGVDEQYF. The CDR3 DNA is TGTGCCAGCAGCTTAGTGCAGGGGGTCGACGAGCAGTACTTC.

The chain carries TRBV4-3 and TRBJ2-2, with 8 bases identical to TRBD1. The V gene's germline CDR1 is LGHNA and CDR2 YSLEER. The CDR3 loop spans 15 amino acids. The junction had 2 bases not matched to a gene; V was cut back by 4 bases and J by 1 base. CDR3 amino acids: CASSPGTGNTGELFF. The CDR3 bases are TGCGCCAGCAGCCCCGGGACAGGGAACACCGGGGAGCTGTTTTTT.

The rearrangement joins TRBV2 to TRBJ2-1; a possible D gene is TRBD1 (5 bases). V lost 5 bases to trimming and J lost 8 bases, with 13 bases between them. The germline V gene has CDR1 SNHLY and CDR2 FYNNEI. The CDR3 extends over 13 amino acids. CDR3 in amino acids: CASSQGSVDEQFF. The CDR3 DNA sequence: TGTGCCAGCAGTCAGGGTTCAGTCGATGAGCAGTTCTTC.

This rearrangement joins TRBV30 to TRBJ1-5, with TRBD1 matching 8 bases. The length of the CDR3 is 13 residues. Germline V gives CDR1 GTSNPN, CDR2 SVGIG (reference sequence). V was pared by 2 bases and J by 6 bases, with 3 bases of the junction left unmatched. The CDR3 loop is CAWSQGAFQPQHF. In DNA form, the CDR3 reads TGTGCCTGGAGTCAGGGGGCGTTTCAGCCCCAGCATTTT.

The V and J genes are TRBV6-6 and TRBJ1-4; 9 bases fit TRBD1. Germline V gene lookup returns CDR1 MNHNY and CDR2 SVGAGI (reference sequence). The CDR3 spans 15 residues. V trimming: 2 bases; J trimming: 6 bases; junction bases outside the gene matches: 4. For the CDR3, the DNA is TGTGCCAGCAGTTACCCGGGACAGGGAGATGAAAAACTGTTTTTT. This translates into CASSYPGQGDEKLFF.

V usage is TRBV7-9 and J usage is TRBJ2-4; possibly TRBD2 for D (5 bases). The CDR3 runs 14 residues. Looked up from germline, CDR1 is SEHNR and CDR2 is FQNEAQ (reference sequence). Trimming removed 3 bases from V and 8 bases from J, with 14 bases in between. The CDR3 region is CASSFTRDSDIQYF. CDR3 nucleotides: TGTGCCAGCAGCTTTACCCGGGATAGCGACATTCAGTACTTC.

Of note for this clone: Other DNA sequences of this sample code for an identical CDR3. The V gene is TRBV7-3, the J gene TRBJ2-5; D is perhaps TRBD1 (6 bases). The CDR3 contains 15 residues. The germline V and J ends were trimmed by 2 bases and 5 bases, with 15 bases remaining between them. CDR1 is SGHTA, CDR2 FQGTGA, per germline. CDR3 bases: TGTGCCAGCAGCTTAGGGGGCCAGCCTTGGGAGACCCAGTACTTC. Translation gives CASSLGGQPWETQYF.

V is TRBV6-1 and J is TRBJ2-7; the match to TRBD1 covers 8 bases. Trimming cost V 6 bases and J 6 bases; bases outside gene matches: 10. This CDR3 is 14 amino acids long. Germline V lookup: CDR1 MNHNS, CDR2 SASEGT. CDR3 coding DNA: TGTGCCAGCAGGTTGACAGGGGACTGGCGCGAGCAGTACTTC. It encodes CASRLTGDWREQYF.

This chain's CDR3 is CASSFRGGARGYTF. Written as DNA, the CDR3 is TGTGCCAGCTCCTTTAGAGGAGGGGCTAGAGGCTACACCTTC. This chain links TRBV27 with TRBJ1-2; D might be TRBD1 (5 bases). The CDR3 spans 14 residues. Per the germline V gene, CDR1 is MNHEY and CDR2 is SMNVEV (reference sequence). Trimming pared 8 bases from V and 8 bases from J, leaving 21 bases between.

The V and J genes are TRBV9 and TRBJ1-1; the D is unclear. V shed 0 bases and J shed 1 base, with 4 bases lying between them. The CDR3 is 13 amino acids. Germline CDR1 and CDR2: SGDLS and YYNGEE. CDR3 region: CASSVAWNTEAFF. The CDR3 nucleotides are TGTGCCAGCAGCGTAGCTTGGAACACTGAAGCTTTCTTT.

The V and J genes are TRBV4-3 and TRBJ2-7; D is ambiguous. This CDR3 is built from 15 residues. Germline CDR1 reads LGHNA; CDR2 reads YSLEER. The V and J ends lost 1 base and 0 bases respectively, with 10 bases between them. CDR3 region: CASSQAEADSYEQYF. The CDR3 DNA reads as TGCGCCAGCAGCCAAGCTGAGGCGGACTCCTACGAGCAGTACTTC.

The chain couples TRBV5-1 to TRBJ2-7; 10 positions match TRBD1. CDR3 length: 15 amino acids. CDR1 SGHRS and CDR2 YFSETQ come from the germline V gene. V was pared by 4 bases and J by 5 bases, with 9 bases of the junction left unmatched. CDR3 nucleotides: TGCGCCAGCAGCCGACCGGGACAGGGGAGGCACGAGCAGTACTTC. Encoded protein: CASSRPGQGRHEQYF.